This is a list of T cell receptor beta chains from one sample in a study of T cells in Graves' hyperthyroidism and ophthalmopathy. TCRdb re-derived calls from the multiplex PCR reads in MiXCR, one entry per CDR3 protein. The sample includes approximately 400,000 distinct CDR3 sequences, 15% to 20% seen only once; the top ten take 40%. Sequences were obtained from blood. These receptors came from a man aged 18-30 years with Graves' ophthalmopathy. Both conserved end residues are part of each CDR3. The order of the fields is D gene, clone size, V gene, J gene, CDR3 protein, CDR3 DNA. A D gene is named only where the DNA matches it firmly. Size values are once, few and many counts, or a class for expanded clones, and some rows have none.

>-|many|TRBV20-1|TRBJ1-5
CSAIEGNQPQHF
TGCAGTGCTATCGAGGGCAATCAGCCCCAGCATTTT
>TRBD1|few|TRBV6-1|TRBJ1-1
CASSDRGYITEAFF
TGTGCCAGCAGTGACAGGGGGTACATCACTGAAGCTTTCTTT
>-|many|TRBV20-1|TRBJ1-1
CSADNREGDTEAFF
TGCAGTGCTGATAACAGGGAGGGGGACACTGAAGCTTTCTTT
>-|-|TRBV27|TRBJ2-3
CASSFRVAGDTQYF
TGTGCCAGCAGTTTTAGGGTAGCAGGAGATACGCAGTATTTT
>TRBD1|few|TRBV28|TRBJ1-4
CASSPGGGEKLFF
TGTGCCAGCAGCCCAGGGGGGGGCGAAAAACTGTTTTTT
>-|-|TRBV7-2|TRBJ1-5
CASSFYICSVRDSSNQPQHF
-
>TRBD1|-|TRBV13|TRBJ2-2
CASSSSARDRGSTGELFF
TGTGCCAGCAGCTCCTCCGCGCGAGACAGGGGGAGCACCGGGGAGCTGTTTTTT
>TRBD2|once|TRBV18|TRBJ2-7
CASSPPTSGSYEQYF
TGTGCCAGCTCACCACCCACTAGCGGGAGCTACGAGCAGTACTTC
>TRBD1|many|TRBV3-1|TRBJ1-1
CASSPPTGGTEAFF
TGTGCCAGCAGCCCCCCGACAGGGGGGACTGAAGCTTTCTTT
>-|many|TRBV5-1|TRBJ2-1
CASSLFGDNEQFF
TGCGCCAGCAGCTTGTTCGGAGACAATGAGCAGTTCTTC
>-|many|TRBV2|TRBJ2-1
CASITGQREQFF
TGTGCCAGCATCACTGGCCAGAGAGAGCAGTTCTTC
>-|-|TRBV20-1|TRBJ1-1
CSAVWGNTEAFF
TGCAGTGCAGTATGGGGGAACACTGAAGCTTTCTTT
>-|few|TRBV6-5|TRBJ2-7
CASSYTIYEQYF
TGTGCCAGCAGTTACACAATCTACGAGCAGTACTTC
>-|many|TRBV20-1|TRBJ2-7
CSACTGLTYEQYF
TGCAGTGCTTGTACAGGGCTAACCTACGAGCAGTACTTC
>-|few|TRBV13|TRBJ1-1
CASSLGVSDTTMNTEAFF
TGTGCCAGCAGCTTAGGAGTGTCAGACACAACCATGAACACTGAAGCTTTCTTT
>TRBD1|few|TRBV7-9|TRBJ2-2
CASSTRGRLTGELFF
TGTGCCAGCAGCACAAGGGGGCGACTCACCGGGGAGCTGTTTTTT
>TRBD1|-|TRBV19|TRBJ1-5
CASHITGEHQPQHF
TGTGCCAGCCACATCACAGGGGAGCATCAGCCCCAGCATTTT
>-|-|TRBV15|TRBJ1-5
CATSPKLLAGGDQPQHF
TGTGCCACCAGTCCAAAGTTGTTGGCCGGAGGGGATCAGCCCCAGCATTTT
>-|few|TRBV28|TRBJ2-4
CASSSGSQNIQYF
TGTGCCAGCAGTTCAGGATCCCAAAACATTCAGTACTTC
>-|many|TRBV6-1|TRBJ1-2
CASSEAGRQDGYTF
TGTGCCAGCAGTGAAGCGGGGCGGCAGGACGGCTACACCTTC
>TRBD2|-|TRBV7-2|TRBJ2-7
CASRIAGAYEQYF
TGTGCCAGCAGAATAGCGGGAGCCTACGAGCAGTACTTC
>-|many|TRBV7-9|TRBJ2-7
CASSFRADYEQYF
TGTGCCAGCAGCTTCAGGGCCGACTACGAGCAGTACTTC
>TRBD1|-|TRBV7-2|TRBJ2-6
CASSLLSGGTGYFTHSGANVLTF
TGTGCCAGCAGCTTATTATCAGGAGGGACAGGTTATTTCACCCACTCTGGGGCCAACGTCCTGACTTTC
>-|-|TRBV27|TRBJ1-6
CASSLAAPYNSPLHF
TGTGCCAGCAGTTTAGCGGCACCTTATAATTCACCCCTCCACTTT
>TRBD1|-|TRBV18|TRBJ1-1
CASSPGQGAGEAFF
TGTGCCAGCTCCCCTGGACAGGGGGCTGGTGAAGCTTTCTTT
>-|many|TRBV3-1|TRBJ2-4
CASSPKGENIQYF
TGTGCCAGCAGCCCCAAAGGGGAAAACATTCAGTACTTC
>-|many|TRBV7-8|TRBJ1-5
CATSKDDSNNQPQHF
TGTGCCACCTCTAAAGACGACAGCAACAATCAGCCCCAGCATTTT
>-|many|TRBV7-9|TRBJ2-1
CASSPGGGGGIPSYNEQFF
TGTGCCAGCAGCCCCGGGGGAGGGGGCGGTATCCCCTCCTACAATGAGCAGTTCTTC
>-|many|TRBV2|TRBJ2-7
CASSDPPSVSYEQYF
TGTGCCAGCAGTGATCCCCCTTCGGTTTCCTACGAGCAGTACTTC
>-|-|TRBV24-1|TRBJ2-4
CATSDWGAGENIQYF
TGTGCCACCAGTGATTGGGGGGCTGGGGAAAACATTCAGTACTTC
>-|-|TRBV6-1|TRBJ1-1
CASGAAVRGNTEAFF
TGTGCCAGTGGCGCGGCGGTACGAGGGAACACTGAAGCTTTCTTT
>-|-|TRBV20-1|TRBJ2-1
CSASRLINEQFF
TGCAGTGCTAGTAGACTCATCAATGAGCAGTTCTTC
>-|few|TRBV7-2|TRBJ2-6
CASSFQGTGANVLTF
TGTGCCAGCAGCTTTCAGGGGACTGGGGCCAACGTCCTGACTTTC
>-|few|TRBV5-1|TRBJ2-7
CASSREDGSYEQYF
TGCGCCAGCAGTAGAGAGGACGGGTCCTACGAGCAGTACTTC
>TRBD1|many|TRBV15|TRBJ2-3
CATSRHRDRENTQYF
TGTGCCACCAGCAGACACCGGGACAGGGAGAATACGCAGTATTTT
>-|many|TRBV7-8|TRBJ1-5
CASSSQGGVGQPQHF
TGTGCCAGCAGCTCACAGGGTGGGGTCGGACAGCCCCAGCATTTT
>-|-|TRBV25-1|TRBJ1-1
CASSEVGYTEAFF
TGTGCCAGCAGTGAAGTGGGCTACACTGAAGCTTTCTTT
>-|many|TRBV7-3|TRBJ2-5
CASSRRTLWETQYF
TGTGCCAGCAGCCGCCGGACCCTTTGGGAGACCCAGTACTTC
>TRBD2|-|TRBV20-1|TRBJ2-7
CSGGGTYEQYF
TGCAGTGGGGGGGGGACCTACGAGCAGTACTTC
>TRBD1|many|TRBV6-1|TRBJ1-1
CASSTPGGITEAFF
TGTGCCAGCAGTACCCCAGGGGGGATCACTGAAGCTTTCTTT